This T cell receptor (beta chain) appears in the sequencing data of a study of CD8+ T cells in alopecia areata. CDR1 MNHNY and CDR2 SVGAGI come from the germline V gene (reference sequence). The trim removed 7 bases at V and 6 bases at J, leaving 14 bases unmatched. The CDR3 contains 16 residues. Sequencing relied on a cDNA template that was reverse transcribed from extracted RNA. The method was immunoSEQ multiplex PCR; TCRdb's version includes in-frame clones alone and lacks a portion of them. The sample has 150,000 or so clones, about 89% seen once; the top ten hold roughly 16%. Isolation of CD4+ and CD8+ T cells from PBMCs was achieved by sorting.

This receptor was obtained from a human donor with alopecia areata. Sequenced material: CD8+ T cells sorted from blood, taken at week 0. This chain joins TRBV6-6 and TRBJ2-1, with TRBD2 identical over 8 bases. This CDR3 is CASTTWRGREGNEQFF. CDR3 bases: TGTGCCAGCACCACCTGGCGAGGACGGGAGGGCAATGAGCAGTTCTTC.